These 30 T cell receptor delta chains originate from one sample sequenced in a study of gamma-delta chains in newborns, infants, children. TCRdb re-processed the reads via CATT. The data contain 1,500 or so delta-chain clones, over 40% of them singletons. Specimen: blood. These receptors came from a child who had a fever.

The chain carries TRDV2 and TRDJ1; weak D call: TRDD3 (5 bases). The V end lost 3 bases, the J end lost 4 bases, and 14 bases lay between the germline ends. Germline CDR1 GEAIGNYY, CDR2 EKD. CDR3 length equals 14 residues. Here the CDR3 reads CACDGLEGHDKLIF. CDR3 sequence (DNA): TGTGCCTGTGACGGACTGGAGGGGCACGATAAACTCATCTTT.

This clone ranks as large (0.1 to 1%). The genes are TRDV2 and TRDJ1, with 10 bases aligning to TRDD3. Germline CDR1 reads GEAIGNYY; CDR2 reads EKD. V lost 4 bases and J lost 0; bases outside the gene matches: 4. The CDR3 is made up of 15 amino acids. CDR3 sequence: CACEALGDDTDKLIF. CDR3 nucleotides: TGTGCCTGTGAGGCACTGGGGGATGACACCGATAAACTCATCTTT.

As to this clone: A read error is possible here, since a much larger clone lies one base away. The chain uses TRDV2 and TRDJ1; 12 bases are shared with TRDD3. The germline gives CDR1 GEAIGNYY, CDR2 EKD. This CDR3 has 19 residues. V gave up 4 bases and J gave up 4 bases; unmatched junction bases: 18. CDR3 loop: CACENLVLGDTHFRDKLIF. In DNA form, the CDR3 reads TGTGCCTGTGAAAACTTAGTACTGGGGGATACCCACTTTCGCGATAAACTCATCTTT.

Points on this clone: Being one base from a much bigger clone, this may be a read error. This chain links TRDV2 with TRDJ3; TRDD3 matches 13 bases. The CDR3 length is 19 residues. Germline-derived CDR1 and CDR2 are GEAIGNYY and EKD. V gave up 5 bases and J gave up 1 base; unmatched junction bases: 7. The CDR3 DNA sequence: TGTGCCTGTGGCCCTATACTGGGGGATACGTCCTGGGACACCCGACAGATGTTTTTC. It encodes CACGPILGDTSWDTRQMFF.

Of note for this clone: This may be a read error, as it is one base from a much larger clone. The chain carries TRDV2 and TRDJ1; TRDD3 is a possible D gene (6 bases). V was shortened by 3 bases and J by 0 bases, with 25 bases between the two germline ends. The CDR3 runs to 19 residues. Germline CDR1 is GEAIGNYY and CDR2 is EKD. Written as DNA, the CDR3 is TGTGCCTGTGACTTCTTAAGGGGGGACGTAAGCACGAACACCGATAAACTCATCTTT. Its protein product is CACDFLRGDVSTNTDKLIF.

As to this clone: It may be a read error: a sequence one base away is much more abundant. J is TRDJ1 and V is TRDV1; 8 nucleotides match TRDD3. The germline V gene encodes CDR1 TSWWSYY and CDR2 QGS. This CDR3 has 24 residues. CDR3: CAFLIPNRTGGHLRAMGCADKPIF. In DNA form, the CDR3 reads TGTGCTTTCCTTATTCCTAATCGTACTGGGGGCCACTTAAGGGCGATGGGGTGCGCCGATAAACCCATCTTT.

Turning to this clone: This sequence may be a read error, since a much larger clone differs from it by one base. V usage is TRDV2 and J usage is TRDJ3; TRDD3 matches at 10 bases. The CDR3 runs 19 residues. The germline CDR1 and CDR2 sequences are GEAIGNYY and EKD. The CDR3 nucleotides are TGTGCCTGTGACACCGGGGGATACGCGAGCTCCTGGGACCCCCGACAGATGTTTTTC. This gives the protein CACDTGGYASSWDPRQMFF.

On this clone itself: This may be a read error: a much more frequent sequence differs by one nucleotide. In the same sample, other DNA sequences code for this CDR3. The V call is TRDV2, the J call TRDJ2, with D possibly matching TRDD3 (6 bases). The CDR3 consists of 19 residues. V lost 0 bases to trimming and J lost 0 bases, with 19 bases between them. Germline V lookup: CDR1 GEAIGNYY, CDR2 EKD. The DNA of the CDR3 is TGTGCCTGTGACACCGTTCGGGGGAACTATGCCTCTTTGACAGCACAACTCTTCTTT. It codes for CACDTVRGNYASLTAQLFF.

With regard to this clone: A read error may explain this, as a much larger clone is one base away. This sample also contains other DNA sequences that code for the same CDR3. The rearrangement joins TRDV2 to TRDJ1, with 9 bases matching TRDD3. In germline, CDR1 is GEAIGNYY, CDR2 EKD. The CDR3 extends over 19 amino acids. CDR3 bases: TGTGCCTGTGACACCGTAGGACTGGGGGACGCCCTTTACACCGATAAACTCATCTTC. It is translated as CACDTVGLGDALYTDKLIF.

To note about this clone: This may stem from a read error, because a much larger clone lies one nucleotide away. DNA for the CDR3: TGTGCCTGTGTCATACTGGGGGACACCGATAAACTCATCTTT. This encodes CACVILGDTDKLIF. This chain links TRDV2 with TRDJ1; TRDD3 aligns across 8 bases. This CDR3 spans 14 amino acids. The germline V gene encodes CDR1 GEAIGNYY and CDR2 EKD. The trim removed 5 bases at V and 0 bases at J, leaving 4 bases unmatched.

This clone came up a few times. CDR3 protein: CACRPLGESSWDTRQMFF. The CDR3 coding sequence is TGTGCCTGCCGGCCCCTGGGGGAGAGCTCCTGGGACACCCGACAGATGTTTTTC. The V call is TRDV2, the J call TRDJ3; TRDD3 matches 8 bases. Losses at the gene ends were 7 bases for V and 0 bases for J; bases not matched to a gene: 10. The CDR3 is made up of 18 amino acids. Per germline, CDR1 GEAIGNYY and CDR2 EKD.

Regarding this clone: A much larger clone differs from this one at a single base, so this may be a read error. The chain links TRDV2 to TRDJ3; D is perhaps TRDD3 (5 bases). The CDR3 is 16 residues long. Germline CDR1 GEAIGNYY, CDR2 EKD. The CDR3 protein is CACDTWSSWDTRQVFF. In DNA, the CDR3 is TGTGCCTGTGACACCTGGAGCTCCTGGGACACCCGACAGGTGTTTTTC.

This clone is termed medium-sized. The chain links TRDV2 to TRDJ1, with TRDD3 as a possible D gene (6 bases). Per the germline V gene, CDR1 is GEAIGNYY and CDR2 is EKD. The CDR3 is made up of 19 amino acids. The V end was cut by 2 bases, the J end by 8 bases, with 32 bases between. CDR3 bases: TGTGCCTGTGACAGTATTGCCTTAACTGACGGGGGACCTGCCCCCAAACTCATCTTT. It yields the protein CACDSIALTDGGPAPKLIF.

In regard to this clone: A much larger clone lies a single base off, so this may be a read error. This sequence joins TRDV2 and TRDJ1; D may be TRDD3 (6 bases). This CDR3 has 14 amino acids. Trimming cost V 0 bases and J 6 bases, with 13 bases left between them. Per germline, CDR1 GEAIGNYY and CDR2 EKD. The CDR3 here is CACDTVLGSYKLIF. The CDR3 DNA reads TGTGCCTGTGACACCGTACTGGGTTCCTATAAACTCATCTTT.

About this clone itself: This may stem from a read error, because a much larger clone lies one nucleotide away. V and J are TRDV3 and TRDJ1; 9 bases map to TRDD2. V dropped 3 bases and J dropped 4; count of bases not matched to a gene: 30. This CDR3 is built from 21 residues. Germline CDR1 and CDR2: TVYSNPD and GDNSRS (reference sequence). In nucleotides, the CDR3 is TGTGCCTTCCTGATGCCTTCCTACTTAACCGGGATTACTGGGGACAACGATAAACTCATCTTT. It is translated as CAFLMPSYLTGITGDNDKLIF.

This clone was observed a handful of times. The V call is TRDV2, the J call TRDJ1; 10 bases are shared with TRDD3. The ends lost 1 base at V and 0 bases at J; junction bases unmatched: 19. The CDR3 sequence is 21 residues long. The V gene's germline CDR1 is GEAIGNYY and CDR2 EKD. The CDR3 DNA reads as TGTGCCTGTGACACTCTATCGCCCACTGGGGGATTCAATTTTAACACCGATAAACTCATCTTT. Translated: CACDTLSPTGGFNFNTDKLIF.

A word on this clone: Since a far larger clone is one base different, this is likely a read error. This specimen includes other DNA sequences encoding the same CDR3. This rearrangement joins TRDV2 to TRDJ1; 10 bases match TRDD3. This CDR3 contains 19 residues. CDR1 is GEAIGNYY, CDR2 EKD, per germline. CDR3 sequence: CACDPLTRTGGLYTDKLIF. DNA for the CDR3: TGTGCCTGTGACCCCCTTACACGTACTGGGGGATTGTACACCGATAAGCTCATCTTT.

This clone is deemed medium-sized. An end of the junction does not agree with germline; a read error may underlie this. This chain joins TRDV2 and TRDJ3; TRDD3 matches at 13 bases. CDR1 GEAIGNYY and CDR2 EKD come from the germline V gene. The CDR3 loop spans 17 amino acids. In nucleotides, the CDR3 is TGTGCCTGTGACACCGTACTGGGGGATACGGGCACCCAACAGATGTTTTTC. Translated, it gives CACDTVLGDTGTQQMFF.

To note about this clone: This could be a read error, since a much larger clone is one nucleotide away. The chain is built from TRDV2 and TRDJ1, with TRDD3 identical over 10 bases. J lost 9 bases, V lost 1 base, and 10 bases had no gene match. CDR1 GEAIGNYY and CDR2 EKD come from the germline V gene. The length of the CDR3 is 15 residues. CDR3: CACDTLTGDTQELIF. The CDR3 DNA reads TGTGCCTGTGACACTCTGACGGGGGATACGCAGGAACTCATCTTT.

This clone is labeled as medium-sized. The chain employs TRDV2 and TRDJ1; weak D call: TRDD3 (7 bases). Germline CDR1 and CDR2: GEAIGNYY and EKD. CDR3 length: 21 amino acids. Between the trimmed V and J ends, which lost 0 bases and 0 bases, there was a span of 28 bases. CDR3 sequence (DNA): TGTGCCTGTGACACCGTTCCTAGTGAGTGGGGGACACGGAGAAACACCGATAAACTCATCTTT. Its translation: CACDTVPSEWGTRRNTDKLIF.

Points on this clone: A far more abundant clone sits one base away, making this likely a read error. The CDR3 region has the DNA TGTGCCTGTGACATACTGGGGGACCCCGATAAACTCATCTTT. This translates into CACDILGDPDKLIF. The chain carries TRDV2 and TRDJ1, with 9 bases fitting TRDD3. The CDR3 length is 14 residues. The germline V gene encodes CDR1 GEAIGNYY and CDR2 EKD. V lost 2 bases to trimming and J lost 3 bases; unmatched junction nucleotides: 3.

With regard to this clone: It is likely a read error: a sequence one base away is far more abundant. Other DNA sequences in the same sample also yield this CDR3. The genes are TRDV2 and TRDJ1; tentatively, D is TRDD3 (5 bases). The CDR3 is 14 amino acids. CDR1 GEAIGNYY and CDR2 EKD come from the germline V gene. The CDR3 region is CACDIWGRTDKLIF. CDR3 bases: TGTGCCTGTGACATTTGGGGCCGCACCGATAAACTCATTTTT.

Turning to this clone: Other DNA sequences in this specimen translate into the identical CDR3. The genes are TRDV2 and TRDJ1, with 10 bases that match TRDD3. The CDR3 contains 19 residues. V shed 0 bases and J 1 base; nucleotides not matched to a gene: 13. The germline gives CDR1 GEAIGNYY, CDR2 EKD. CDR3 sequence: CACDTVVSPGDTITDKLIF. CDR3 nucleotides: TGTGCCTGTGACACCGTGGTCTCGCCGGGGGATACGATCACCGATAAACTCATCTTT.

Concerning this clone itself: This CDR3 is also generated by other DNA sequences in the sample. The chain recombines TRDV2 with TRDJ3, with TRDD3 matching over 9 bases. The germline gives CDR1 GEAIGNYY, CDR2 EKD. The ends lost 0 bases at V and 2 bases at J; junction bases unmatched: 1. The length of the CDR3 is 17 residues. CDR3 sequence reads: CACDTLGDTWDTRQMFF. The CDR3 DNA follows: TGTGCCTGTGACACCTTGGGGGATACCTGGGACACCCGACAGATGTTTTTC.

Comments on this clone: Sequence at one end of the junction differs from germline and may be a read error. The rearrangement uses TRDV2 and TRDJ1; D ambiguous. This CDR3 has 15 residues. Germline CDR1 and CDR2: GEAIGNYY and EKD. CDR3 nucleotides: TGTGCCCGTGATCTGGTGGCCCACAGGGGCGATAAACTCATCTTT. Translated, it gives CARDLVAHRGDKLIF.

In its sample, this clone was seen once. Being one base from a much bigger clone, this may be a read error. Other DNA sequences of this sample code for an identical CDR3. The chain uses TRDV2 and TRDJ1, with D hard to call. Germline V gene data show CDR1 as GEAIGNYY and CDR2 as EKD. The V and J ends lost 4 bases and 1 base respectively, with 15 bases between them. This CDR3 has 15 amino acids. DNA for the CDR3: TGTGCCTGTGATACCTTAACTCGTGGCACCGATAAACTCATCTTT. This translates into CACDTLTRGTDKLIF.

This clone has more than one count but fewer than ten. V gene TRDV1 combines with J gene TRDJ1; TRDD3 is a possible D gene (5 bases). This CDR3 has 18 amino acids. Germline values: CDR1 TSWWSYY, CDR2 QGS. V was cut by 0 bases and J by 0 bases, with 17 bases left in between. The CDR3 protein is CALGELVGSWIYTDKLIF. The CDR3 DNA reads TGTGCTCTTGGGGAACTAGTAGGATCCTGGATATACACCGATAAACTCATCTTT.

To note about this clone: A much larger clone lies one base from this, so it may be a read error. This sample includes further DNA sequences coding for the same CDR3. This sequence joins TRDV2 and TRDJ1; 11 nucleotides line up with TRDD3. The CDR3 runs to 15 residues. The V gene's germline CDR1 is GEAIGNYY and CDR2 EKD. This CDR3 reads CACASLGDTRDKLIF. The DNA of the CDR3 is TGTGCCTGTGCGTCGCTGGGGGATACTCGCGATAAACTCATCTTC.

For this clone: A read error is possible here, since a much larger clone lies one base away. The chain employs TRDV1 and TRDJ1; D possibly corresponds to TRDD3 (5 bases). V lost 2 bases and J 3 bases, leaving 10 bases between the germline ends. The CDR3 sequence is 14 residues long. Germline V gene lookup returns CDR1 TSWWSYY and CDR2 QGS. CDR3 coding DNA: TGTGCTCTTGGGGAAGTCTGGGTCCCCGATAAACTCATCTTT. Amino acids: CALGEVWVPDKLIF.

This clone qualifies as medium-sized. J is TRDJ3 and V is TRDV2, with 8 bases lining up with TRDD3. The junction had 12 bases not matched to a gene; V was cut back by 3 bases and J by 0 bases. In germline, CDR1 is GEAIGNYY, CDR2 EKD. The CDR3 is 20 amino acids. CDR3 in amino acids: CACDDSTGGHSSWDTRQMFF. CDR3 bases: TGTGCCTGTGACGATAGTACTGGGGGCCACAGCTCCTGGGACACCCGACAGATGTTTTTC.